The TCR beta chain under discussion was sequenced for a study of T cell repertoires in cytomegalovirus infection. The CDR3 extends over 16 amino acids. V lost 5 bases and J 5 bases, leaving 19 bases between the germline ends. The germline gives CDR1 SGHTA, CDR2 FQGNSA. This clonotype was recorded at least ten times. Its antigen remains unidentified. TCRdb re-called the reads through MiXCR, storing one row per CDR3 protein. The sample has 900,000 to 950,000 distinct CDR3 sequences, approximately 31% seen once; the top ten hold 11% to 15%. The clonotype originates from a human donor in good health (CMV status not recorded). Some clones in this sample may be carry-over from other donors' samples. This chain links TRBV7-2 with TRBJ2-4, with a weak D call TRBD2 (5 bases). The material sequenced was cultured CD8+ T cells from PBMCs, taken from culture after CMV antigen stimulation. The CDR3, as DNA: TGTGCCAGCAGCACCCGGTCCGGGATTCCTGAAAACATTCAGTACTTC. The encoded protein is CASSTRSGIPENIQYF. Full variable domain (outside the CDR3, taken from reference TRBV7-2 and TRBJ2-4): GAGVSQSPSNKVTEKGKDVELRCDPISGHTALYWYRQSLGQGLEFLIYFQGNSAPDKSGLPSDRFSAERTGGSVSTLTIQRTQQEDSAVYLCASSTRSGIPENIQYFGAGTRLSVL.